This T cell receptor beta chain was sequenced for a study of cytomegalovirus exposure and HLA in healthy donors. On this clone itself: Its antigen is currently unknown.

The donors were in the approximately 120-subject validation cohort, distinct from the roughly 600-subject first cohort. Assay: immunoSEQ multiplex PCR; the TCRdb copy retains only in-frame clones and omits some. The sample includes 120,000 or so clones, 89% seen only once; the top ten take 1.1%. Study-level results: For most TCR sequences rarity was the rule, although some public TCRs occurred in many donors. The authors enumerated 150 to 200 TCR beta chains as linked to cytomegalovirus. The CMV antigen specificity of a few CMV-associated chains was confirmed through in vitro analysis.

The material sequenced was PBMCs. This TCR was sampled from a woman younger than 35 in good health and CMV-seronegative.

CDR3 region: CASPDRSNTGELFF. In nucleotides, the CDR3 is TGTGCCAGCCCGGACAGGTCGAACACCGGGGAGCTGTTTTTT. The rearrangement joins TRBV6-1 to TRBJ2-2; 7 bases fit TRBD1. Per the germline V gene, CDR1 is MNHNS and CDR2 is SASEGT. The CDR3 has 14 amino acids. V trimming: 8 bases; J trimming: 0 bases; junction bases outside the gene matches: 3.